The 19 T cell receptor beta chains reported below all come from one sample, sequenced in a study of CXCR3-negative and CXCR3-positive naive CD8 T cells. Broader study findings: A higher hydrophobicity marked the TRB CDR3s of CXCR3-positive naive cells versus CXCR3-negative naive cells.

5' RACE with UMI labels generated the TRB cDNA libraries. Reprocessing the 5' RACE reads, TCRdb reports a single entry for every CDR3 protein and omits DNA. This sample's table reports approximately 100,000 distinct CDR3 sequences. These receptors have no known antigen. The material sequenced was naive CXCR3+ CD8+ T cells from blood. As to subset: CD45RO-CCR7+CD27+CD95- naive CD8+ T cells expressing CXCR3 (TNR3+). These receptor sequences come from a human donor in good health. Some clones in this sample may be carry-over from other donors' samples.

The rearrangement joins TRBV28 to TRBJ2-5; TCRdb's assignment of TRBD1 cannot be checked, as there is no DNA. Germline values: CDR1 MDHEN, CDR2 SYDVKM. The CDR3 is 14 amino acids. CDR3 region: CASREQGGQETQYF.

V and J are TRBV4-1 and TRBJ2-7; the D call from TCRdb, TRBD2, cannot be confirmed without DNA. Germline CDR1 and CDR2: MGHRA and YSYEKL. This CDR3 is built from 18 residues. The CDR3 here is CASSQDVGSETISYEQYF.

The rearrangement links TRBV20-1 to TRBJ2-7; TCRdb gives TRBD2 as the D gene, but with no DNA this cannot be confirmed. This CDR3 has 15 amino acids. The germline V gene has CDR1 DFQATT and CDR2 SNEGSKA (reference sequence). The CDR3 is CSALDSGRNSYEQYF.

V usage is TRBV6-5 and J usage is TRBJ1-5; TCRdb reports TRBD1, a call that lacks DNA to check it against. Germline lookup yields CDR1 MNHEY and CDR2 SVGAGI. The CDR3 sequence is 12 residues long. CDR3 sequence: CASSSPGEPQHF.

CDR3 protein: CASSYDRVNTEAFF. The V call is TRBV6-2 or TRBV6-3, the J call TRBJ1-1; no DNA is available, so the TRBD1 call from TCRdb remains unchecked. The CDR3 contains 14 residues. The germline V gene encodes CDR1 MNHEY and CDR2 SVGEGT.

This rearrangement joins TRBV7-9 to TRBJ2-1; without DNA, the TCRdb call of TRBD1 cannot be checked. CDR3 length equals 18 residues. Germline V gives CDR1 SEHNR, CDR2 FQNEAQ (reference sequence). The CDR3 here is CASSSTREPGQNYNEQFF.

The V call is TRBV5-1, the J call TRBJ2-3; absent DNA, TCRdb's TRBD2 call cannot be checked. The CDR3 consists of 15 residues. Germline-derived CDR1 and CDR2 are SGHRS and YFSETQ. The CDR3 sequence: CASSSQREGPDTQYF. Combining the CDR3 with reference TRBV5-1 and TRBJ2-3 gives the whole variable domain KAGVTQTPRYLIKTRGQQVTLSCSPISGHRSVSWYQQTPGQGLQFLFEYFSETQRNKGNFPGRFSGRQFSNSRSEMNVSTLELGDSALYLCASSSQREGPDTQYFGPGTRLTVL.

J is TRBJ2-1 and V is TRBV27. Looked up from germline, CDR1 is MNHEY and CDR2 is SMNVEV (reference sequence). This CDR3 contains 13 residues. This CDR3 reads CASSLVADNEQFF.

CDR3 region: CASSPSPPLVSGTYEQYF. The chain combines TRBV6-5 with TRBJ2-7; absent DNA, TCRdb's TRBD2 call cannot be checked. Germline CDR1 reads MNHEY; CDR2 reads SVGAGI. The CDR3 runs to 18 residues.

The chain uses TRBV28 and TRBJ1-1; TCRdb indicates TRBD1, and absent DNA this call remains unverified. The CDR3 has 17 residues. Germline V gene data show CDR1 as MDHEN and CDR2 as SYDVKM. CDR3 amino acids: CASSLEGRGQVGTEAFF. Together with reference TRBV28 and TRBJ1-1, the CDR3 gives the full variable domain: DVKVTQSSRYLVKRTGEKVFLECVQDMDHENMFWYRQDPGLGLRLIYFSYDVKMKEKGDIPEGYSVSREKKERFSLILESASTNQTSMYLCASSLEGRGQVGTEAFFGQGTRLTVV.

This chain joins TRBV14 and TRBJ1-5; TCRdb selects TRBD1, and the lack of DNA leaves this call unchecked. Germline V gene lookup returns CDR1 SGHDN and CDR2 FVKESK. This CDR3 spans 15 amino acids. CDR3 residues: CASSLPLRGNQPQHF.

The rearrangement joins TRBV6-2 or TRBV6-3 to TRBJ2-7; as DNA is missing, the TRBD1 call by TCRdb cannot be tested. The CDR3 covers 15 residues. Germline lookup yields CDR1 MNHEY and CDR2 SVGEGT. CDR3 sequence reads: CASSYSGQETYEQYF.

The CDR3 protein is CASSSPQGYTGELFF. The genes are TRBV5-6 and TRBJ2-2; lacking DNA, the TRBD1 call made by TCRdb goes unchecked. The CDR3 has 15 residues. Germline CDR1 is SGHDT and CDR2 is YYEEEE. Full variable domain (missing parts from reference TRBV5-6 and TRBJ2-2): DAGVTQSPTHLIKTRGQQVTLRCSPKSGHDTVSWYQQALGQGPQFIFQYYEEEERQRGNFPDRFSGHQFPNYSSELNVNALLLGDSALYLCASSSPQGYTGELFFGEGSRLTVL.

CDR3 residues: CASTPDSISYEQYF. The rearrangement joins TRBV21-1 to TRBJ2-7; TCRdb returns TRBD1, unconfirmable since there is no DNA. TRBV21-1 is a pseudogene. The CDR3 is made up of 14 amino acids.

The V call is TRBV27, the J call TRBJ2-7; TCRdb's D call, TRBD1, is unchecked because there is no DNA. Per germline, CDR1 MNHEY and CDR2 SMNVEV (reference sequence). This CDR3 is built from 13 residues. The CDR3 region is CASSLPGGDEQYF.

The chain recombines TRBV29-1 with TRBJ1-2. The CDR3 is 12 residues long. Germline V gives CDR1 SQVTM, CDR2 ANQGSEA. CDR3 residues: CSVEDFNYGYTF.

The J gene is TRBJ2-7, the V gene TRBV12-3 or TRBV12-4; lacking DNA, the TRBD1 call made by TCRdb goes unchecked. The CDR3 is 14 amino acids. CDR3 residues: CASTLTGTLYEQYF.

The rearrangement joins TRBV18 to TRBJ2-7. The CDR3 has 16 residues. Germline V gene sequence: CDR1 KGHSH, CDR2 LQKENI. The CDR3 region is CASPPPGRTSSYEQYF. The full variable domain, its missing parts supplied by reference TRBV18 and TRBJ2-7, is NAGVMQNPRHLVRRRGQEARLRCSPMKGHSHVYWYRQLPEEGLKFMVYLQKENIIDESGMPKERFSAEFPKEGPSILRIQQVVRGDSAAYFCASPPPGRTSSYEQYFGPGTRLTVT.

V and J are TRBV29-1 and TRBJ2-3; TCRdb indicates TRBD2, and absent DNA this call remains unverified. From germline, CDR1 is SQVTM and CDR2 ANQGSEA. The CDR3 sequence is 14 residues long. CDR3 sequence: CSGGLADLTDTQYF.